This paragraph covers one TCR beta chain sequence. This sample is part of a study of shared clonotypes between healthy human individuals. There are 20 residues in the CDR3. The ends lost 2 bases at V and 0 bases at J; junction bases unmatched: 12. The germline gives CDR1 MGHRA, CDR2 YSYEKL. The authors ran the assay at deep level. Original processing notes: For the immunoSEQ data, sequences were junction-only without quality scores, so filtering differed. The data were produced by immunoSEQ multiplex PCR, yet TCRdb's version contains in-frame clones alone and is incomplete. V and J calls and clone size are given by that table; D and trimming were obtained from the DNA. The table shows some 1 million clones, with about 76% occurring only once.

The chain links TRBV4-1 to TRBJ1-6, with TRBD1 matching 8 bases. The sample was memory CD4+ T cells sorted from blood. Subset: CD45RA-negative fraction. The sequence derives from a man between 18 and 29 years old in good health. The CDR3 nucleotides read TGCGCCAGCAGCCAAACGGGAGGGAGACAGGGGAGCTCCTATAATTCACCCCTCCACTTT. Protein product: CASSQTGGRQGSSYNSPLHF.